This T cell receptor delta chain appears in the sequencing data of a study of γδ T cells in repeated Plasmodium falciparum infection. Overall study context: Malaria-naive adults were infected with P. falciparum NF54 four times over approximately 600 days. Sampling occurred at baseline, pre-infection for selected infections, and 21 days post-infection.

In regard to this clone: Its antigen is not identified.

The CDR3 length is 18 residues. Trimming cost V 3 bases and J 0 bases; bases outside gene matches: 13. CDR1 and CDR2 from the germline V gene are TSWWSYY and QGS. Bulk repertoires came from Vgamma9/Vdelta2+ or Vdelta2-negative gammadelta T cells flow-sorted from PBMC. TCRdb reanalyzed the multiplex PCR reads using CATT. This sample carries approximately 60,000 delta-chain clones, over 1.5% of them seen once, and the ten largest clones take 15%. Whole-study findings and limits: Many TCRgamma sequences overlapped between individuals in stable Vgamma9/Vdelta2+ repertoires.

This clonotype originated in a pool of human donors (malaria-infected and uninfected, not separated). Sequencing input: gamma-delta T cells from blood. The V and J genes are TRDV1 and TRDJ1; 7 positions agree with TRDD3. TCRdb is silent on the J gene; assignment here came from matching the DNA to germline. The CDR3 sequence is CALGDFTLRGDNTDKLIF. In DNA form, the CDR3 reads TGTGCTCTTGGGGATTTTACCCTACGAGGGGATAACACCGATAAACTCATCTTT.